This is a list of T cell receptor beta chains from one sample in a study of early T cells in non-severe SARS-CoV-2 infection. TCRdb re-called the 5' RACE reads with MiXCR, one entry per CDR3 protein. The data contain 100,000 to 150,000 distinct CDR3 sequences, about 15% of them singletons. Sequencing used whole blood. These receptors all come from an adult who was a healthcare worker with PCR-confirmed SARS-CoV-2 infection or an uninfected control (not recorded which). CDR3s include the opening cysteine and the closing phenylalanine or tryptophan.

j_gene | v_gene | len | CDR3aa
TRBJ2-7 | TRBV27 | 13 | CASRYTGGYEQYF
TRBJ1-1 | TRBV4-1 | 15 | CASSQRWRMNTEAFF
TRBJ2-3 | TRBV20-1 | 13 | CSARGDRTDTQYF
TRBJ2-1 | TRBV19 | 16 | CASSFRPGTGADEQFF
TRBJ1-2 | TRBV27 | 13 | CASSDGGNYGYTF
TRBJ2-3 | TRBV20-1 | 10 | CSATGDTQYF
TRBJ2-1 | TRBV13 | 16 | CASSYGTGGPYNEQFF
TRBJ2-5 | TRBV7-2 | 14 | CASSLALNQETQYF
TRBJ2-1 | TRBV3-1 | 16 | CASSQELAEPYNEQFF
TRBJ1-2 | TRBV30 | 15 | CAWSVLGKTNYGYTF
TRBJ2-1 | TRBV5-1 | 15 | CASSIYRGEGNEQFF
TRBJ2-5 | TRBV7-3 | 15 | CASSLGPLGTETQYF
TRBJ2-7 | TRBV7-3 | 15 | CASSRIPGADSEQYF
TRBJ1-1 | TRBV7-9 | 13 | CASSGQGKIEAFF
TRBJ1-5 | TRBV6-2/TRBV6-3 | 12 | CASCSYHQPQHF
TRBJ2-2 | TRBV18 | 15 | CASSPLSANTGELFF
TRBJ2-2 | TRBV15 | 16 | CATTGRAQGNTGELFF
TRBJ2-1 | TRBV2 | 14 | CASRGDYSHNEQFF
TRBJ2-7 | TRBV20-1 | 13 | CSARRDRVSEQYF
TRBJ2-1 | TRBV4-1 | 15 | CASSQGTVSYNEQFF
TRBJ1-1 | TRBV27 | 14 | CASSLDTLNTEAFF
TRBJ2-5 | TRBV2 | 21 | CASSPPYLSGGWPGVKETQYF
TRBJ1-1 | TRBV20-1 | 13 | CSARAGTDEEAFF
TRBJ1-1 | TRBV29-1 | 13 | CSVGEGPYTEAFF
TRBJ1-6 | TRBV5-1 | 16 | CASSLVAGQLNSPLHF
TRBJ2-3 | TRBV6-4 | 13 | CASSDSYGDTQYF
TRBJ2-3 | TRBV7-6 | 17 | CASSLGHRTSGTDTQYF
TRBJ2-1 | TRBV5-1 | 14 | CASSWDREANEQFF
TRBJ2-3 | TRBV3-1 | 13 | CASSQVETDTQYF
TRBJ2-5 | TRBV29-1 | 12 | CSVGGQKETQYF
TRBJ2-2 | TRBV3-1 | 16 | CASSQVIGGAAGELFF
TRBJ2-1 | TRBV9 | 19 | CASSLGTGGSSLRRDEQFF
TRBJ2-7 | TRBV5-1 | 13 | CASSFEQHYEQYF
TRBJ1-4 | TRBV5-1 | 14 | CASKQDSRNEKLFF
TRBJ2-5 | TRBV5-8 | 13 | CASSPGQKETQYF
TRBJ2-3 | TRBV15 | 15 | CATSRLNPSTDTQYF